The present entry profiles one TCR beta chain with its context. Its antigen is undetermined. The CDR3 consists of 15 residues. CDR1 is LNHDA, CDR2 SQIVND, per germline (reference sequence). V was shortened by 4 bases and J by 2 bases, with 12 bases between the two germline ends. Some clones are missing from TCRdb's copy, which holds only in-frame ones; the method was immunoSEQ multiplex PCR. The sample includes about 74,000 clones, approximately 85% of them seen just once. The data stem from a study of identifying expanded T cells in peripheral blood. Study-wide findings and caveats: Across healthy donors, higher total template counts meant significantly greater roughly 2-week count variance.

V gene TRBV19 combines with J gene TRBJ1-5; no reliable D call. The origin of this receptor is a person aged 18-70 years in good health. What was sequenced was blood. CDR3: CASSRTEGGNQPQHF. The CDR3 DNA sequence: TGTGCCAGTAGTAGAACAGAGGGAGGCAATCAGCCCCAGCATTTT.